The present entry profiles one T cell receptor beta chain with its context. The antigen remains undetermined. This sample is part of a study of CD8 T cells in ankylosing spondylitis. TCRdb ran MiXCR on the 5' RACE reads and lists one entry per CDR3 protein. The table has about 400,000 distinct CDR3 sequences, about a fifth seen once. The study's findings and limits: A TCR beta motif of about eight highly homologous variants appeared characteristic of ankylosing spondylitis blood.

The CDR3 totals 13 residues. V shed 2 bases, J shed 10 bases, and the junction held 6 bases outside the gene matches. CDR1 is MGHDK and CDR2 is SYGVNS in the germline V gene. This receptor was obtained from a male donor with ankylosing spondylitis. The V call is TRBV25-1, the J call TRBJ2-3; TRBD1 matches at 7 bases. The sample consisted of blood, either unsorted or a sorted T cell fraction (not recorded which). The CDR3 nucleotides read TGTGCCAGCAGTGAAGGTGTAGGGGGCTCGCAGTATTTT. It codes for CASSEGVGGSQYF.